The 30 T cell receptor beta chains in this list originate from one sample, sequenced in a study of blood T cells in healthy people across ages. A J-beta primer mix and a sample-barcoded 5' primer were used in a second PCR of about 7 to 12 cycles. TCRdb ran MiXCR on the 5' RACE reads and lists one entry per CDR3 protein. Of 650,000 to 1,000,000 distinct CDR3 sequences in the sample, around 36% were seen once. The sequencing input was blood. Every receptor here comes from a man between 18 and 35 years old in good health.

The chain carries TRBV10-3 and TRBJ1-2; D uncertain. The CDR3 is 14 residues long. Trimming cost V 11 bases and J 0 bases, with 16 bases left between them. From germline, CDR1 is ENHRY and CDR2 SYGVKD. CDR3 DNA: TGTGCCTCTTTACAGAGCGACACTAACTATGGCTACACCTTC. Encoded protein: CASLQSDTNYGYTF.

The chain carries TRBV10-3 and TRBJ1-2; TRBD1 aligns across 10 bases. CDR3 size: 13 residues. The trim removed 7 bases at V and 8 bases at J, leaving 7 bases unmatched. CDR1 and CDR2 from the germline V gene are ENHRY and SYGVKD. The CDR3 loop is CAINAGTGDGYTF. The DNA of the CDR3 is TGTGCCATCAATGCCGGGACAGGGGACGGCTACACCTTC.

With regard to this clonotype: A much larger clone lies a single base off, so this may be a read error. The V and J genes are TRBV9 and TRBJ2-1; D not resolved. The CDR3 runs 16 residues. Trimming stripped 0 bases from V and 2 bases from J, with 12 bases between. Germline V gene data show CDR1 as SGDLS and CDR2 as YYNGEE. CDR3 residues: CASSVDVVGTYNEQFF. The CDR3 DNA sequence: TGTGCCAGCAGCGTAGACGTGGTGGGGACCTACAATGAGCAGTTCTTC.

V gene TRBV5-1 combines with J gene TRBJ1-2, with D possibly TRBD1 on 6 matching bases. The V and J ends lost 5 bases and 5 bases respectively, with 16 bases between them. The germline V gene encodes CDR1 SGHRS and CDR2 YFSETQ. This CDR3 has 14 residues. CDR3 in amino acids: CASSSGVEGYGYTF. The CDR3 DNA is TGCGCCAGCAGTTCAGGGGTTGAAGGTTATGGCTACACCTTC.

The V call is TRBV29-1, the J call TRBJ1-3, with D possibly matching TRBD1 (6 bases). This CDR3 is 13 amino acids long. Germline assignment: CDR1 SQVTM and CDR2 ANQGSEA. V lost 7 bases and J 7 bases, leaving 17 bases between the germline ends. The CDR3 bases are TGCAGCGCCCATGAGCAGGGGTGGAACACCATATATTTT. This sequence encodes CSAHEQGWNTIYF.

Note on this clonotype: Just one base apart from a much larger clone, this may be a read error. This chain connects TRBV28 to TRBJ2-1; 7 nucleotides agree with TRBD1. CDR1 and CDR2 (germline): MDHEN, SYDVKM. This CDR3 spans 14 amino acids. V trimming: 6 bases; J trimming: 13 bases; junction bases outside the gene matches: 15. The CDR3 sequence is CASRPTGFQETQFF. The CDR3 bases are TGTGCCAGCAGGCCGACAGGGTTTCAAGAGACCCAGTTCTTC.

The chain is built from TRBV29-1 and TRBJ1-2; tentatively, D is TRBD1 (5 bases). V lost 0 bases, J lost 4 bases, and 6 bases lay in between. Germline CDR1 and CDR2: SQVTM and ANQGSEA. The CDR3 sequence is 12 residues long. The CDR3 nucleotides read TGCAGCGTTGAAGACCAGGGCTATGGCTACACCTTC. Translating gives CSVEDQGYGYTF.

The J gene is TRBJ1-5, the V gene TRBV6-2 or TRBV6-3; D uncertain. Trimming cost V 3 bases and J 0 bases, with 21 bases left between them. Germline assignment: CDR1 MNHEY and CDR2 SVGEGT. This CDR3 is 19 amino acids long. CDR3 region: CASSYARTSGFYSNQPQHF. The CDR3 region has the DNA TGTGCCAGCAGTTATGCGCGTACCTCGGGGTTCTATAGCAATCAGCCCCAGCATTTT.

This clonotype was found a few times. The chain uses TRBV12-3 or TRBV12-4 and TRBJ2-1; the match to TRBD1 covers 7 bases. The CDR3 totals 18 residues. The J segment lost 0 bases and the V segment lost 7 bases, leaving 15 bases of the junction unmatched. The CDR3 nucleotides read TGTGCCAGCAAGTACAGGGGCGACACTTCAAGCTCCTACAATGAGCAGTTCTTC. Its translation is CASKYRGDTSSSYNEQFF.

This clonotype came up a few times. The V gene is TRBV21-1, the J gene TRBJ1-1; the D segment call TRBD1 is taken from the table without a DNA check. TRBV21-1 is a known pseudogene. The CDR3 covers 16 residues. The CDR3 DNA reads TGTGCCAGCAGCCAAACAGGGCATCGGACGAACACTGAAGCTTTCTTT. Its protein product is CASSQTGHRTNTEAFF.

The chain links TRBV12-3 or TRBV12-4 to TRBJ1-2; D remains ambiguous. This CDR3 contains 14 residues. Trimming cost V 8 bases and J 3 bases, with 16 bases left between them. The CDR3 DNA is TGTGCCAGCGGGAAGACCGGCAAGGACTATGGCTACACCTTC. As protein: CASGKTGKDYGYTF.

As regards this clonotype: A much larger clone sits a single nucleotide away, making a read error possible. J is TRBJ1-2 and V is TRBV10-3; perhaps TRBD1 as D (5 bases). CDR1 is ENHRY, CDR2 SYGVKD, per germline. V lost 4 bases and J 3 bases, leaving 18 bases between the germline ends. This CDR3 spans 16 amino acids. CDR3 coding DNA: TGTGCCATCAGTGTGAGACCAAAACAAGGGGACTATGGCTACACCTTC. Its translation is CAISVRPKQGDYGYTF.

This clonotype has just a few counts. This rearrangement joins TRBV4-1 to TRBJ2-1, with TRBD1 as a possible D gene (5 bases). The CDR3 runs 12 residues. Trimming took 4 bases from V and 7 from J, leaving 8 bases between them. Germline V gives CDR1 MGHRA, CDR2 YSYEKL. The CDR3, as DNA: TGCGCCAGCAGCCTGGACATGAATGAGCAGTTCTTC. The encoded protein is CASSLDMNEQFF.

The chain carries TRBV6-5 and TRBJ2-3; TRBD1 is a possible D gene (5 bases). This CDR3 region has 15 residues. Germline CDR1 is MNHEY and CDR2 is SVGAGI. The V and J ends lost 7 bases and 0 bases respectively, with 14 bases between them. The CDR3 loop reads CASKTRQLSTDTQYF. The CDR3 DNA reads as TGTGCCAGCAAAACCCGACAGTTGAGCACAGATACGCAGTATTTT.

The table lists this clonotype with many counts. The chain combines TRBV12-3 or TRBV12-4 with TRBJ1-6; a weak D match, TRBD1 (5 bases). The CDR3 covers 14 residues. V lost 5 bases and J 3 bases, leaving 8 bases between the germline ends. CDR3: CASSEGLYNSPLHF. In nucleotides, the CDR3 is TGTGCCAGCAGTGAGGGGCTCTATAATTCACCCCTCCACTTT.

V is TRBV2 and J is TRBJ2-7; D unclear. Trimming removed 6 bases from V and 1 base from J, with 7 bases in between. Germline CDR1 is SNHLY and CDR2 is FYNNEI. The CDR3 covers 12 residues. This CDR3 reads CASRRTSYEQYF. CDR3 sequence (DNA): TGTGCCAGCAGACGAACTTCCTACGAGCAGTACTTC.

The genes are TRBV6-7 and TRBJ1-4; tentatively, D is TRBD1 (6 bases). TRBV6-7 belongs to the ORF category, with a function that is uncertain. V lost 0 bases and J 5 bases, leaving 16 bases between the germline ends. This CDR3 contains 17 residues. In DNA, the CDR3 is TGTGCCAGCAGTTACTCGAACTCGACAGGCCGAAATGAAAAACTGTTTTTT. This codes for CASSYSNSTGRNEKLFF.

V usage is TRBV20-1 and J usage is TRBJ2-7; maybe TRBD1 (6 bases). V was cut by 4 bases and J by 7 bases, with 35 bases left in between. The CDR3 runs to 19 residues. Germline V gene sequence: CDR1 DFQATT, CDR2 SNEGSKA (reference sequence). This CDR3 is CSATTHSRTDYNSYNEQYF. CDR3 DNA sequence: TGCAGTGCTACTACACATTCTAGGACAGACTATAACTCCTACAATGAGCAGTACTTC.

This clonotype was found a few times. The chain is built from TRBV7-3 and TRBJ2-1, with D unclear. V lost 8 bases and J 2 bases, leaving 16 bases between the germline ends. The germline V gene has CDR1 SGHTA and CDR2 FQGTGA. The CDR3 contains 15 residues. The CDR3 loop reads CASSRVSVPYNEQFF. CDR3 DNA sequence: TGTGCCAGCTCCCGGGTCTCCGTTCCCTACAATGAGCAGTTCTTC.

The gene calls are TRBV29-1 and TRBJ2-2; 7 bases agree with TRBD2. The CDR3 contains 13 residues. V was clipped by 4 bases and J by 3 bases; unmatched bases: 2. Germline V gene data show CDR1 as SQVTM and CDR2 as ANQGSEA. The CDR3 coding sequence is TGCAGCGTTGTGGGGAGGGACACCGGGGAGCTGTTTTTT. It is translated as CSVVGRDTGELFF.

This rearrangement joins TRBV11-1 to TRBJ2-1; either TRBD1 or TRBD2 may supply D (6 bases each). The V gene lost 4 bases and the J gene lost 1 base, with 14 bases spanning the gap. The germline gives CDR1 SGHAT, CDR2 FQDESV (reference sequence). The CDR3 length is 16 residues. In nucleotides, the CDR3 is TGTGCCAGCAGCTACGCCCGGGGGCGATCCTACAATGAGCAGTTCTTC. Its translation: CASSYARGRSYNEQFF.

The chain carries TRBV3-1 and TRBJ2-1; 9 bases fit TRBD1. Per the germline V gene, CDR1 is LGHDT and CDR2 is YNNKEL (reference sequence). Trimming removed 3 bases from V and 3 bases from J; junction bases left unmatched: 3. There are 15 residues in the CDR3. CDR3 region: CASSQTGGDYNEQFF. The CDR3, as DNA: TGTGCCAGCAGCCAGACAGGGGGGGACTACAATGAGCAGTTCTTC.

This clonotype turned up a few times. One end of the junction fails to match germline, which may point to a read error. This chain uses TRBV12-3 or TRBV12-4 with TRBJ2-3; D uncertain. There are 14 residues in the CDR3. Here the CDR3 reads CASSSGGPTDTRYF. Written as DNA, the CDR3 is TGTGCCAGCAGTTCAGGTGGCCCCACAGATACGCGGTATTTT.

The chain has TRBV7-9 and TRBJ1-4; D gene ambiguous. V gave up 4 bases and J gave up 8 bases, with 14 bases separating them. The germline V gene encodes CDR1 SEHNR and CDR2 FQNEAQ (reference sequence). The CDR3 length is 14 residues. The chain's CDR3 is CASSSPFVVEKLFF. DNA of the CDR3: TGTGCCAGCAGCTCCCCTTTTGTCGTCGAAAAACTGTTTTTT.

The chain is built from TRBV20-1 and TRBJ1-6; TRBD1 agrees at 7 bases. The CDR3 consists of 17 residues. Germline V gene sequence: CDR1 DFQATT, CDR2 SNEGSKA (reference sequence). V trimming: 3 bases; J trimming: 3 bases; junction bases outside the gene matches: 11. CDR3 nucleotides: TGCAGTGCTAGGAGGGGGCGGCAGGACTACTATAATTCACCCCTCCACTTT. Its protein product is CSARRGRQDYYNSPLHF.

The chain couples TRBV12-3 or TRBV12-4 to TRBJ2-2; D might be TRBD1 or TRBD2, each matching 5 bases. CDR3 size: 17 residues. V lost 6 bases and J lost 4, with 21 bases in between. Here the CDR3 reads CASRKPGAEDPTGELFF. DNA for the CDR3: TGTGCCAGCAGAAAGCCCGGGGCAGAAGACCCCACCGGGGAGCTGTTTTTT.

This chain links TRBV5-5 with TRBJ1-1; unclear D gene. The CDR3 loop spans 14 amino acids. Deletions cut 4 bases from V and 5 bases from J, with 15 bases between. Germline values: CDR1 SGHKS, CDR2 YYEKEE (reference sequence). CDR3 bases: TGTGCCAGCAGCCTAGGAGCTTTTCGGACTGAAGCTTTCTTT. It is translated as CASSLGAFRTEAFF.

This clonotype appeared a few times. The CDR3 region has the DNA TGCAGCGCCGGACAGGGGGCGGAGGGGGAGCTGTTTTTT. This gives the protein CSAGQGAEGELFF. This chain links TRBV29-1 with TRBJ2-2; 11 bases agree with TRBD1. This CDR3 contains 13 residues. Germline lookup yields CDR1 SQVTM and CDR2 ANQGSEA. Germline trimming cut 7 bases from V and 8 bases from J; bases unmatched to any gene: 6.

This clonotype was counted many times. This chain uses TRBV10-3 with TRBJ2-1, with 7 bases that match TRBD1. Trimming cost V 6 bases and J 0 bases; bases outside gene matches: 5. Per germline, CDR1 ENHRY and CDR2 SYGVKD. CDR3 length: 15 amino acids. The CDR3 protein is CAIRGQSYSYNEQFF. CDR3 nucleotides: TGTGCCATCAGGGGACAGTCCTACTCCTACAATGAGCAGTTCTTC.

This clonotype showed up just a few times. The chain has TRBV28 and TRBJ2-4; D is uncertain. V was cut by 0 bases and J by 0 bases, with 9 bases left in between. This CDR3 comprises 16 residues. Per the germline V gene, CDR1 is MDHEN and CDR2 is SYDVKM. In DNA form, the CDR3 reads TGTGCCAGCAGTTTATGGGGTTTGAAAGCCAAAAACATTCAGTACTTC. Translated, it gives CASSLWGLKAKNIQYF.